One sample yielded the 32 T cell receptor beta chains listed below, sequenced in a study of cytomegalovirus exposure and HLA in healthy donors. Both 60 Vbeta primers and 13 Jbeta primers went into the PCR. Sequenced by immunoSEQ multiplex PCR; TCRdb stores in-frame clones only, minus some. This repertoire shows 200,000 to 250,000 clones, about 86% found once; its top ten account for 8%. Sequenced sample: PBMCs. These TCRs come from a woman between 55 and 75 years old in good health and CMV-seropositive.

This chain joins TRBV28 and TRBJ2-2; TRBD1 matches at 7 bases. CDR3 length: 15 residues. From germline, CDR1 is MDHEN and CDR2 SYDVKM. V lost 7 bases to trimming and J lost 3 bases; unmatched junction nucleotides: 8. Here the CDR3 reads CASIPTGEHTGELFF. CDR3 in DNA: TGTGCCAGCATTCCCACAGGGGAGCACACCGGGGAGCTGTTTTTT.

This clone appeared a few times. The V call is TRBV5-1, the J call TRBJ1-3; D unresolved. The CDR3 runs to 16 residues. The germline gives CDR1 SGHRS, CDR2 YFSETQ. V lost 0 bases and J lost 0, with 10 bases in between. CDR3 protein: CASSLVVASSGNTIYF. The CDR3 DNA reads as TGCGCCAGCAGCTTGGTTGTGGCCAGCTCTGGAAACACCATATATTTT. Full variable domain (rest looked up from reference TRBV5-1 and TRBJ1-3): KAGVTQTPRYLIKTRGQQVTLSCSPISGHRSVSWYQQTPGQGLQFLFEYFSETQRNKGNFPGRFSGRQFSNSRSEMNVSTLELGDSALYLCASSLVVASSGNTIYFGEGSWLTVV.

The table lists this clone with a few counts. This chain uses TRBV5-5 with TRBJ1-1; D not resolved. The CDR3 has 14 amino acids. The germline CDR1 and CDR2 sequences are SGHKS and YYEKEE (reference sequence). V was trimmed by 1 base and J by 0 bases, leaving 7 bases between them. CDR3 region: CASSLTAMNTEAFF. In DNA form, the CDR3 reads TGTGCCAGCAGCTTGACAGCCATGAACACTGAAGCTTTCTTT.

The CDR3 sequence is CASSQDRDTEQYF. In DNA, the CDR3 is TGCGCCAGCAGTCAGGACAGGGATACCGAGCAGTACTTC. This chain joins TRBV5-1 and TRBJ2-7; the match to TRBD1 covers 8 bases. The V and J ends lost 5 bases and 6 bases, in that order; junction bases with no gene match: 7. CDR3 size: 13 residues. Germline CDR1 reads SGHRS; CDR2 reads YFSETQ.

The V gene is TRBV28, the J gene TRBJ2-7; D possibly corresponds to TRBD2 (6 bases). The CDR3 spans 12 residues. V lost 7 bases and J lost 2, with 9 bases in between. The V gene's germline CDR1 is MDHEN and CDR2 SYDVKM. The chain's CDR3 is CASNQRAYEQYF. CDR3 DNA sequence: TGTGCCAGCAACCAGCGGGCCTACGAGCAGTACTTC.

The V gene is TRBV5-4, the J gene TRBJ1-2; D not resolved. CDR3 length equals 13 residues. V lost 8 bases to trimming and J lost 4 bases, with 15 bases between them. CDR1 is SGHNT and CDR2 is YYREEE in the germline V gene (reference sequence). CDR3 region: CARYGREGYGYTF. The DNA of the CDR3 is TGTGCCAGATATGGACGGGAAGGCTATGGCTACACCTTC.

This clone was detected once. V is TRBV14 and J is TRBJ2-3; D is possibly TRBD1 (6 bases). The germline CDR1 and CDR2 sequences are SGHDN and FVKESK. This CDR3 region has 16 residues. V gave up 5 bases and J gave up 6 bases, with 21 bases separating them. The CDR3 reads CASSKKQGPRVDTQYF. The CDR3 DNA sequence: TGTGCCAGCAGCAAGAAACAGGGTCCGCGGGTCGATACGCAGTATTTT.

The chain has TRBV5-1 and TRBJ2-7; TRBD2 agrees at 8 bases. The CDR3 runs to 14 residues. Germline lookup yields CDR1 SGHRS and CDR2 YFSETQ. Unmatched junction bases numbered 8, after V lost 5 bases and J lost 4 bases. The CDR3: CASRLTSAGYEQYF. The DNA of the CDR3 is TGCGCCAGCAGGTTGACTAGCGCAGGGTACGAGCAGTACTTC.

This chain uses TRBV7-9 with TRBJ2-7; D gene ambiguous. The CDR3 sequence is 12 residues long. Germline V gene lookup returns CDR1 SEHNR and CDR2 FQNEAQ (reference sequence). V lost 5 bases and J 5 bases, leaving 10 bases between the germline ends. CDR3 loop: CASSGMANEQYF. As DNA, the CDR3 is TGTGCCAGCAGCGGTATGGCCAACGAGCAGTACTTC.

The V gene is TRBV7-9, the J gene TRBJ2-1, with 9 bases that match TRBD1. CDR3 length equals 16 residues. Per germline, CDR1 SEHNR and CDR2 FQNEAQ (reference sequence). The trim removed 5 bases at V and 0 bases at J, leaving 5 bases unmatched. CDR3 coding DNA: TGTGCCAGCAGCCCAAGACAGGGGGACTCCTACAATGAGCAGTTCTTC. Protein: CASSPRQGDSYNEQFF.

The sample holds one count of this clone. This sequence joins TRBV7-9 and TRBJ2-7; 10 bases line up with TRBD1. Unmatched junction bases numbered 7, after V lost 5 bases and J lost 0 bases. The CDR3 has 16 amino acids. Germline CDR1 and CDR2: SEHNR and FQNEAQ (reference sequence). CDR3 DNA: TGTGCCAGCAGCGGACAGGGACAGGGGTTCTCCTACGAGCAGTACTTC. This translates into CASSGQGQGFSYEQYF.

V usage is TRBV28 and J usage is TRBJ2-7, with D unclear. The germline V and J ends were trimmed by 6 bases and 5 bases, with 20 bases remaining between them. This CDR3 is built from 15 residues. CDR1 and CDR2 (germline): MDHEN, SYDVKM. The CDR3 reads CASSLLTVRSNEQYF. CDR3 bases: TGTGCCAGCAGCTTACTAACCGTGCGGTCCAACGAGCAGTACTTC.

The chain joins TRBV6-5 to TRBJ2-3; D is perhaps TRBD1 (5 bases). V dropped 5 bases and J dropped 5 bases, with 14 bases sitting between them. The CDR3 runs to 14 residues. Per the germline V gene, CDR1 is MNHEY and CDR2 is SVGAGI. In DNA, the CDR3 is TGTGCCAGCAGTGATAGTGGGGCTCGAGATACGCAGTATTTT. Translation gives CASSDSGARDTQYF.

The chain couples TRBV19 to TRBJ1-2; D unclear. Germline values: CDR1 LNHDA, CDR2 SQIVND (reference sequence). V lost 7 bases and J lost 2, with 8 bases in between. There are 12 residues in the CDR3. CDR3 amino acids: CASMGRNYGYTF. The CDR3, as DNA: TGTGCCAGTATGGGCAGGAACTATGGCTACACCTTC.

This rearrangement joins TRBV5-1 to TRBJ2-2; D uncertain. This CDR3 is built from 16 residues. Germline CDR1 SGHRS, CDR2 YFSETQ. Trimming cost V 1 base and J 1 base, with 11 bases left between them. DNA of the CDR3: TGCGCCAGCAGCTTGCCTCGACAACTGAACACCGGGGAGCTGTTTTTT. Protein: CASSLPRQLNTGELFF.

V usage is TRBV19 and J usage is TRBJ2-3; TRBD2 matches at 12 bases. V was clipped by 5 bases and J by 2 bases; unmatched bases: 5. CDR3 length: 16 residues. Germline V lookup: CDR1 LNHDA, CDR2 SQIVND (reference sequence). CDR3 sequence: CASSSPSGRATDTQYF. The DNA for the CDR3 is TGTGCCAGTAGTTCCCCTAGCGGGAGGGCCACAGATACGCAGTATTTT.

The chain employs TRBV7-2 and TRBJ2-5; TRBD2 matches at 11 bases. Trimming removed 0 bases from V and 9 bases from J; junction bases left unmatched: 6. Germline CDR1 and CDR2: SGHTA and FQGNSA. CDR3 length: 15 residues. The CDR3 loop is CASSLASGRAQAQYF. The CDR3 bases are TGTGCCAGCAGCTTAGCTAGCGGGAGGGCCCAGGCCCAGTACTTC.

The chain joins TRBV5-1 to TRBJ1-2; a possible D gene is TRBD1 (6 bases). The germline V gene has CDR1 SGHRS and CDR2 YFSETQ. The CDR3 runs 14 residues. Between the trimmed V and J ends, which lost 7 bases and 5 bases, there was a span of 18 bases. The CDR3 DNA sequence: TGCGCCAGCTGGGACACGACGATTCCTTATGGCTACACCTTC. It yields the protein CASWDTTIPYGYTF.

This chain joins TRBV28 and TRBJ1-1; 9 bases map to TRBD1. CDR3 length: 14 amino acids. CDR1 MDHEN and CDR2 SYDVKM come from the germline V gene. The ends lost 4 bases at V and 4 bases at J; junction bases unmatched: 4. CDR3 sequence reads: CASSSGQGRTEAFF. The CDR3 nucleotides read TGTGCCAGCAGTTCCGGACAGGGGCGCACTGAAGCTTTCTTT.

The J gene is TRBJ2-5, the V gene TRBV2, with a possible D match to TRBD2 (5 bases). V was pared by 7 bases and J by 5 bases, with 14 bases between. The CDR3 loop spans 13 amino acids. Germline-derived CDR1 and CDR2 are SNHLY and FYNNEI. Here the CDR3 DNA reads TGTGCCAGCATGGACCCAGAGCGGGAGACCCAGTACTTC. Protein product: CASMDPERETQYF.

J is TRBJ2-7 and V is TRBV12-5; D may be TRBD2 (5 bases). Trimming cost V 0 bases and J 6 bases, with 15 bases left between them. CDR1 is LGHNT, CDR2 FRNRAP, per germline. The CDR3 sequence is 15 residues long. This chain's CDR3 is CASGLVLRGLGEQYF. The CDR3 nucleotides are TGTGCTAGTGGTTTGGTACTTAGAGGGTTGGGCGAGCAGTACTTC.

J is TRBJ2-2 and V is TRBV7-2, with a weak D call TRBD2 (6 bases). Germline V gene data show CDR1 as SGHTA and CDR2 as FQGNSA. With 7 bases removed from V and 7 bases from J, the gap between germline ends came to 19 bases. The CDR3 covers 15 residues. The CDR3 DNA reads TGTGCCAGCACTTCTGGAGGGAGACGGGGCGGGGAGCTGTTTTTT. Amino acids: CASTSGGRRGGELFF.

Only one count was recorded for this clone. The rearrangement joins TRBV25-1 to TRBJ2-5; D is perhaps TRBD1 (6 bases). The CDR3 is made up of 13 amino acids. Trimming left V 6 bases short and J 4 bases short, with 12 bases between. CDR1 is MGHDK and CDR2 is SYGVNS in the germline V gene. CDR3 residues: CASRATGLETQYF. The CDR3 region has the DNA TGTGCCAGCAGGGCTACAGGGTTAGAGACCCAGTACTTC.

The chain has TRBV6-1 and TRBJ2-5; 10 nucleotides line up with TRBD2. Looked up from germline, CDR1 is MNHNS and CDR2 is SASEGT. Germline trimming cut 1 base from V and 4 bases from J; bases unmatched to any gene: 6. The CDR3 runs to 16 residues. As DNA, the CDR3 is TGTGCCAGCAGTGAAGTAGCGGGAGGAGGACGAGAGACCCAGTACTTC. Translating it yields CASSEVAGGGRETQYF.

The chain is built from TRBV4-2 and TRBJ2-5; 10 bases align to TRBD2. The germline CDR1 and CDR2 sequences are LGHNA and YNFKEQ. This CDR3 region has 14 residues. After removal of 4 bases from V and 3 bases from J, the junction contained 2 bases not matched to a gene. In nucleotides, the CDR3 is TGTGCCAGCAGCCCCGGGACTAGCGAAGAGACCCAGTACTTC. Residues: CASSPGTSEETQYF.

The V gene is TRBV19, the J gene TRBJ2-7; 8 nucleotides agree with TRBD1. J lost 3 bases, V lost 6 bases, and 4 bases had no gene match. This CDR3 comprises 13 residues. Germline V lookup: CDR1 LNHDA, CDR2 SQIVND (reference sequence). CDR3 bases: TGTGCCAGTAGATTGACAGGGGACTACGAGCAGTACTTC. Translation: CASRLTGDYEQYF.

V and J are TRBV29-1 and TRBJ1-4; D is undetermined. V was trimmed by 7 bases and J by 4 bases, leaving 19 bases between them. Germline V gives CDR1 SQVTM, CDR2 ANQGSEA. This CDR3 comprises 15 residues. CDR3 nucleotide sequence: TGCAGCGCCGCCCTAGGGAGGGCTGGTAATGAAAAACTGTTTTTT. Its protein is CSAALGRAGNEKLFF.

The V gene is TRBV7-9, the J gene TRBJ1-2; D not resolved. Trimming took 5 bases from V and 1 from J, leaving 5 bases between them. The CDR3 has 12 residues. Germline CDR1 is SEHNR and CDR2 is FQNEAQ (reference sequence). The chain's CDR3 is CASSQVNYGYTF. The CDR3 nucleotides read TGTGCCAGCAGCCAGGTTAACTATGGCTACACCTTC.

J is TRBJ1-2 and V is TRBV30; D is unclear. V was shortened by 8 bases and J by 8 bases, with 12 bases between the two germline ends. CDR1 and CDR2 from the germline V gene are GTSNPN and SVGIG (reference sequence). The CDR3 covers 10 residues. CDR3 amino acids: CARQEGGYTF. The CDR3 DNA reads TGTGCCAGACAAGAGGGAGGCTACACCTTC.

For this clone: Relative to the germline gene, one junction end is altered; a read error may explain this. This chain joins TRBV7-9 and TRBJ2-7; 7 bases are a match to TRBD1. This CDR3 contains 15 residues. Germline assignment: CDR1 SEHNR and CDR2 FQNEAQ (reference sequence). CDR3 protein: CSSSLMRGLSYEQYF. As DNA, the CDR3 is TGTTCCAGCAGCTTAATGAGGGGGCTTTCCTACGAGCAGTACTTC.

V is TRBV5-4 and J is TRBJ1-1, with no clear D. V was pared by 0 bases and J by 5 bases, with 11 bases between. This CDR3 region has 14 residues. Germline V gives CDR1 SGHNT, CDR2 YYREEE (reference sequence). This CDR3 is CASSLDFGGTEAFF. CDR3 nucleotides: TGTGCCAGCAGCTTGGACTTTGGCGGAACTGAAGCTTTCTTT.

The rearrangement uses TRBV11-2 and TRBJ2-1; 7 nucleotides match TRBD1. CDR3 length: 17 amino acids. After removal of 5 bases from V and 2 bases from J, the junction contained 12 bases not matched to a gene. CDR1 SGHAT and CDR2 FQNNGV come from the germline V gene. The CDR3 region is CASSNRPKQGPYNEQFF. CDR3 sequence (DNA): TGTGCCAGCAGCAATCGCCCTAAACAGGGGCCCTACAATGAGCAGTTCTTC.